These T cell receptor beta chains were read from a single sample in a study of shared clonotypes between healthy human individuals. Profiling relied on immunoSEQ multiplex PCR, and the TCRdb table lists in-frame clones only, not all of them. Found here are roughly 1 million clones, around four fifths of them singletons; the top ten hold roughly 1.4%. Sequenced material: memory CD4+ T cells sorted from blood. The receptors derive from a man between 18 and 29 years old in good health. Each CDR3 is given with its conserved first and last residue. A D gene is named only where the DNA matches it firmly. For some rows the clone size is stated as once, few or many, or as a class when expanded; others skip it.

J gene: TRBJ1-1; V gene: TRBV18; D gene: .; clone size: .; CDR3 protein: CASSPAGVRNTEAFF; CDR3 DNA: TGTGCCAGCTCCCCGGCTGGGGTCCGGAACACTGAAGCTTTCTTT
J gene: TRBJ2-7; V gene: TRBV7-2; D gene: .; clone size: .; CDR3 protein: CASSLERLDEQYF; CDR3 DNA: TGTGCCAGCAGCTTAGAGAGACTCGACGAGCAGTACTTC
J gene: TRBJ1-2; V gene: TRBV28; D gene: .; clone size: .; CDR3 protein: CASSLNRENYGYTF; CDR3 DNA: TGTGCCAGCAGTTTGAACAGAGAAAACTATGGCTACACCTTC
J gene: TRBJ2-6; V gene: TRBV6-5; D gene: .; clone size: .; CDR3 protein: CASGNSGANVLTF; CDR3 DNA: TGTGCCAGCGGGAACTCTGGGGCCAACGTCCTGACTTTC
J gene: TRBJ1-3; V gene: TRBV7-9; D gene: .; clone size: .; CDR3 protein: CASSLVMSAGGNTIYF; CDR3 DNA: TGTGCCAGCAGCTTAGTTATGTCGGCAGGGGGAAACACCATATATTTT
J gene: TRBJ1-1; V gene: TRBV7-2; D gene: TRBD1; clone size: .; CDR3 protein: CASSLARPGGNTEAFF; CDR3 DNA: TGTGCCAGCAGCTTAGCGCGACCAGGGGGAAACACTGAAGCTTTCTTT
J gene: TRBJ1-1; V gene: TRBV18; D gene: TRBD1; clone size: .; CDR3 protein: CASRQGQDTEAFF; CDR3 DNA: TGTGCCAGCCGACAGGGGCAGGACACTGAAGCTTTCTTT
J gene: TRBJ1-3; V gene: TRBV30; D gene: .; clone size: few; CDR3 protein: CAWTFNRPGSGNTIYF; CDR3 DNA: TGTGCCTGGACGTTCAACAGGCCCGGCTCTGGAAACACCATATATTTT
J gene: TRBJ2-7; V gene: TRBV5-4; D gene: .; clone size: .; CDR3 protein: CASSSSDYPYEQYF; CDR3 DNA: TGTGCCAGCAGCTCTAGCGACTATCCCTACGAGCAGTACTTC
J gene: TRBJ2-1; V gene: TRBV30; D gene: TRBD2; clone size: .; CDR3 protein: CAWSRTSEFYNEQFF; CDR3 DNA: TGTGCCTGGAGTCGGACTAGCGAATTCTACAATGAGCAGTTCTTC
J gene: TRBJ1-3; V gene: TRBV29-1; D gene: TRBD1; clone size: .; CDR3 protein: CSALEYDRERGNTIYF; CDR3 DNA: TGCAGCGCTCTGGAATATGACAGGGAACGGGGAAACACCATATATTTT
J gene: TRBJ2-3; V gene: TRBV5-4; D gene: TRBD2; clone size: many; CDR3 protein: CASSWTSGTSSTDTQYF; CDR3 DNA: TGTGCCAGCAGCTGGACTAGCGGGACCTCTAGCACAGATACGCAGTATTTT
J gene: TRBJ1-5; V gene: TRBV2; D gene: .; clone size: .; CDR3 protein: CASSDRGINQPQHF; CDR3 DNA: TGTGCCAGCAGTGACAGGGGAATCAATCAGCCCCAGCATTTT
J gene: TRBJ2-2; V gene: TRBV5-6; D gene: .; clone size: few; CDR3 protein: CASSLALDYTGELFF; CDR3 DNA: TGTGCCAGCAGCTTGGCCTTAGACTACACCGGGGAGCTGTTTTTT
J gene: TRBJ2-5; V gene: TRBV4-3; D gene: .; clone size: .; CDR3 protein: CASSQDLVTGQETQYF; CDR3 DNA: TGCGCCAGCAGCCAAGATTTGGTGACAGGTCAAGAGACCCAGTACTTC
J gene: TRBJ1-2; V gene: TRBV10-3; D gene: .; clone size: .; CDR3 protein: CAISESGGGPYGYTF; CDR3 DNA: TGTGCCATCAGTGAGTCGGGTGGGGGCCCTTATGGCTACACCTTC